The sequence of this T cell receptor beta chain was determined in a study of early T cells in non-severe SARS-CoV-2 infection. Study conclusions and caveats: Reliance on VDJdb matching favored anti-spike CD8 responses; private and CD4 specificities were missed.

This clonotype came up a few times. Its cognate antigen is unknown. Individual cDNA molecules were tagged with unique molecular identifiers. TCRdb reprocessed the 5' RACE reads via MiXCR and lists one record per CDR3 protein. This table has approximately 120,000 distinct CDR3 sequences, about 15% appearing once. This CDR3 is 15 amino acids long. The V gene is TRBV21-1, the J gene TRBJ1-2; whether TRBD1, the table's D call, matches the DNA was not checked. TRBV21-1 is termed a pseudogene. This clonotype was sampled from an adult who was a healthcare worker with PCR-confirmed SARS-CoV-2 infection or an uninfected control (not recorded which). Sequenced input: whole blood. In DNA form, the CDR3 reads TGTGCCAGCAGCAGAGTCACCGGGACCTACTATGGCTACACCTTC. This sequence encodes CASSRVTGTYYGYTF.